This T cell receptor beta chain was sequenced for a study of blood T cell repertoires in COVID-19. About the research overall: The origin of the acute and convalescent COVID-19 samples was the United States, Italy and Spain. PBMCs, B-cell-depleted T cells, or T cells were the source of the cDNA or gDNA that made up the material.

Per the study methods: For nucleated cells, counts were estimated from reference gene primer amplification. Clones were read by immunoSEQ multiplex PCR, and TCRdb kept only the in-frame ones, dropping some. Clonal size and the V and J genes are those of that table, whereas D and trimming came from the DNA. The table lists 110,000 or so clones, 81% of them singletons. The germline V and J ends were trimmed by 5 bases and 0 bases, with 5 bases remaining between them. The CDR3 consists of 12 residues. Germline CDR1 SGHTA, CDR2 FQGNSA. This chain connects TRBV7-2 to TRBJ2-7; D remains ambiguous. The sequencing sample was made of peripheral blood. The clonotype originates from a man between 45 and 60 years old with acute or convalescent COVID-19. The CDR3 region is CASSLSSYEQYF. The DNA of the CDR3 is TGTGCCAGCAGCCTAAGCTCCTACGAGCAGTACTTC.